This TCR beta chain came from a study of shared clonotypes between healthy human individuals. Study outcomes and limitations: It was the few donors that limited the genetic and exposure-history diversity represented. Among donors, the sharing of clonotypes was expected to be influenced by sequencing depth. Naive subsets generally exceeded memory subsets in estimated richness. Shared across several donors were 5% to 6% of the naive CD4 clonotypes.

CDR3 size: 16 residues. Germline V gene sequence: CDR1 LNHDA, CDR2 SQIVND (reference sequence). Trimming took off 3 bases at V and 2 bases at J, with 14 bases between the two ends. The assay was immunoSEQ multiplex PCR, and TCRdb's table has in-frame clones only and misses some. The top ten clones hold about 1.7% of a sample with fewer than 850,000 clones, about three quarters of them seen once. Points on this clone: Its antigen is as yet unknown.

This sequence was found in a woman in her twenties or thirties in good health. The chain couples TRBV19 to TRBJ1-5; tentatively, D is TRBD1 (5 bases). The sequenced sample was memory CD4+ T cells sorted from blood. The subset was: CD45RA-negative fraction. CDR3 sequence (DNA): TGTGCCAGTAGTATGTCCGGGGGGATAGGCAATCAGCCCCAGCATTTT. This gives the protein CASSMSGGIGNQPQHF.